The clone carrying this T cell receptor (beta chain) was recorded many times. No antigen is known for it. Unique molecular identifiers tagged the TCRbeta library. TCRdb used MiXCR to reprocess the PCR reads, holding one entry per CDR3 protein. There are 150,000 to 250,000 distinct CDR3 sequences in the sample; 5% to 6.5% occur only once, and roughly 4.5% lies in the top ten. The data derive from a study of T-cell reconstitution after alpha-beta-depleted transplantation in children. Study observations and caveats: Diversity and T-cell counts at one year after transplant derived mostly from new T cells. Some patients showed high day-60 TCRbeta diversity, which derived from surviving recipient T cells and thymic progenitors. Where alpha-beta T cells came from about two months after transplant was reportedly several hundred expanded graft clones.

The CDR3 consists of 15 residues. V gave up 3 bases and J gave up 6 bases, with 15 bases separating them. The receptor's source is a girl less than two years old with combined immunodeficiency, due to receive a stem cell transplant. The input for sequencing was PBMCs, taken before TCRalphabeta/CD19-depleted stem cell transplant. The rearrangement uses TRBV12-3 or TRBV12-4 and TRBJ2-1; D may be TRBD1 (6 bases). The CDR3 is CASSFADRGGNEQFF. CDR3 bases: TGTGCCAGCAGTTTTGCCGACCGAGGGGGCAATGAGCAGTTCTTC.